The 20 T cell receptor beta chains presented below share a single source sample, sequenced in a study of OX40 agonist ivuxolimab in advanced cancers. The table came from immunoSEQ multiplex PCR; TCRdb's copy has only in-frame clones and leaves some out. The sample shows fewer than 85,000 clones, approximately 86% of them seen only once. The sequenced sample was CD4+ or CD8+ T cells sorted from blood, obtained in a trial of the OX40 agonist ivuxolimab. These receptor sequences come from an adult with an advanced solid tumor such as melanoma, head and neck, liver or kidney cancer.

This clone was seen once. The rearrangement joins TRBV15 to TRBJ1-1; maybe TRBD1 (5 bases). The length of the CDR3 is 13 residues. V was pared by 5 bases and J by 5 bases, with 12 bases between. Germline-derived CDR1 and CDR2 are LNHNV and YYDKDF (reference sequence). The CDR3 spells CATSGDRGTEAFF. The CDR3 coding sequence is TGTGCCACCAGCGGCGACCGGGGGACTGAAGCTTTCTTT.

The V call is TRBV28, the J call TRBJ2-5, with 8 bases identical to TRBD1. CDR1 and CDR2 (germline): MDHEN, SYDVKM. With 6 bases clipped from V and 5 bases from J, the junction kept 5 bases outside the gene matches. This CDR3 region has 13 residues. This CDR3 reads CASRLRGLETQYF. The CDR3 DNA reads TGTGCCAGCAGACTCAGGGGGCTTGAGACCCAGTACTTC.

The CDR3 nucleotides are TGCGCCAGCAGGGGGGACGGGTTCTTTGGGGCCAACGTCCTGACTTTC. Translated, it gives CASRGDGFFGANVLTF. The chain links TRBV4-1 to TRBJ2-6; D assignment may be TRBD1 or TRBD2 (5 bases each). Per the germline V gene, CDR1 is MGHRA and CDR2 is YSYEKL. V was clipped by 6 bases and J by 3 bases, with 15 bases between them. The CDR3 is made up of 16 amino acids.

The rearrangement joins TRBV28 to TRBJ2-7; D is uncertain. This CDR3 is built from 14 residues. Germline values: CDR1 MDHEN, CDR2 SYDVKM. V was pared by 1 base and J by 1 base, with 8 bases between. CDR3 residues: CASSLSFRSYEQYF. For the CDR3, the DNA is TGTGCCAGCAGTTTATCTTTCAGGTCCTACGAGCAGTACTTC.

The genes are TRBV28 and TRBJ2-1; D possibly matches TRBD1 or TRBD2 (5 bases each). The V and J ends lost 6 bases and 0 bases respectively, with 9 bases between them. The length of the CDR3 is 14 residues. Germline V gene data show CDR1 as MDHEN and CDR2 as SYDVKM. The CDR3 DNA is TGTGCCAGCAGGACTGGGGGCTCCTACAATGAGCAGTTCTTC. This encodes CASRTGGSYNEQFF.

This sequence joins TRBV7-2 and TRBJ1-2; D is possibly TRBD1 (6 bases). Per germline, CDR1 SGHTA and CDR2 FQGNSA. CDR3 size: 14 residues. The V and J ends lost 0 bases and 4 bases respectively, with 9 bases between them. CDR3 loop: CASSLARGAYGYTF. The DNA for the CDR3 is TGTGCCAGCAGCTTAGCGCGGGGGGCCTATGGCTACACCTTC.

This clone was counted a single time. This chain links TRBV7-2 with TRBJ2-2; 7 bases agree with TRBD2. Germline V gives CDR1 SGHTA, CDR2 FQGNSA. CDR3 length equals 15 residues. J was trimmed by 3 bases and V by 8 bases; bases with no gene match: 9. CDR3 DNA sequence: TGTGCCAGCGGCCCCGGTGGGGGGGACACCGGGGAGCTGTTTTTT. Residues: CASGPGGGDTGELFF. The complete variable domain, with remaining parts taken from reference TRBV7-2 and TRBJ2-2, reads GAGVSQSPSNKVTEKGKDVELRCDPISGHTALYWYRQSLGQGLEFLIYFQGNSAPDKSGLPSDRFSAERTGGSVSTLTIQRTQQEDSAVYLCASGPGGGDTGELFFGEGSRLTVL.

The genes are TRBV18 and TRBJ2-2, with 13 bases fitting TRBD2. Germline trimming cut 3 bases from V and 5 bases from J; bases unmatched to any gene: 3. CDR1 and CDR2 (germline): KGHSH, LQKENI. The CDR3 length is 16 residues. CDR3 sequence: CASSPRTSGSTGELFF. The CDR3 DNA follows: TGTGCCAGCTCACCCAGGACTAGCGGGAGTACCGGGGAGCTGTTTTTT. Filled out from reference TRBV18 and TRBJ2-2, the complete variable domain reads NAGVMQNPRHLVRRRGQEARLRCSPMKGHSHVYWYRQLPEEGLKFMVYLQKENIIDESGMPKERFSAEFPKEGPSILRIQQVVRGDSAAYFCASSPRTSGSTGELFFGEGSRLTVL.

For the CDR3, the DNA is TGTGCCAGCAGCGCTAGGGGGGGTAGCAATCAGCCCCAGCATTTT. The encoded protein is CASSARGGSNQPQHF. This chain connects TRBV2 to TRBJ1-5; maybe TRBD1 (6 bases). Germline lookup yields CDR1 SNHLY and CDR2 FYNNEI. There are 15 residues in the CDR3. V was cut by 6 bases and J by 0 bases, with 12 bases left in between.

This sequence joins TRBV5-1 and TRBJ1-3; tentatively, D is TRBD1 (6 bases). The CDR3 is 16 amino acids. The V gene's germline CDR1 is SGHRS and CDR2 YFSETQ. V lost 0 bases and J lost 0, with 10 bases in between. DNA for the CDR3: TGCGCCAGCAGCTTGGGTCGGGACAACTCTGGAAACACCATATATTTT. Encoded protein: CASSLGRDNSGNTIYF.

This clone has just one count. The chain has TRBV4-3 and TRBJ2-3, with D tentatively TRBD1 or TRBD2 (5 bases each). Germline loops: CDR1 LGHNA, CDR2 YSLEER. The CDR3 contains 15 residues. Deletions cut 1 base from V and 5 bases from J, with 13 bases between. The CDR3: CASSQVAQRGDTQYF. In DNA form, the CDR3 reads TGCGCCAGCAGCCAAGTGGCCCAGAGGGGAGATACGCAGTATTTT.

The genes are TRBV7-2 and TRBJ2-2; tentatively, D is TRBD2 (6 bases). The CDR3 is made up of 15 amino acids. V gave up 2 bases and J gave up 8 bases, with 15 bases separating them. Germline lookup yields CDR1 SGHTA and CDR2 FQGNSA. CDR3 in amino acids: CASSLTLGGTGELFF. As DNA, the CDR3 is TGTGCCAGCAGCTTAACTCTGGGCGGGACTGGGGAGCTGTTTTTT. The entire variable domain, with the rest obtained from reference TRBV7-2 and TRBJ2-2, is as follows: GAGVSQSPSNKVTEKGKDVELRCDPISGHTALYWYRQSLGQGLEFLIYFQGNSAPDKSGLPSDRFSAERTGGSVSTLTIQRTQQEDSAVYLCASSLTLGGTGELFFGEGSRLTVL.

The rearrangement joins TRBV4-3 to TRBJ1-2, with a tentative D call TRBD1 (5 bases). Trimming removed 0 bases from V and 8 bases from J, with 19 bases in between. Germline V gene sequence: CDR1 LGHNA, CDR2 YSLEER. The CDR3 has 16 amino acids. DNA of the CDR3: TGCGCCAGCAGCCAAGAGGTTCGGCAGGAGGGACTGGGCTACACCTTC. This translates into CASSQEVRQEGLGYTF.

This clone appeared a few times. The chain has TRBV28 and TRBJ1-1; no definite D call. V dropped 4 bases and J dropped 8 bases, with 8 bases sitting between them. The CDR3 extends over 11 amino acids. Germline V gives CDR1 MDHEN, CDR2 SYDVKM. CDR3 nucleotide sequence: TGTGCCAGCAGTTCTGAAGGGGAAGCTTTCTTT. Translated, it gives CASSSEGEAFF.

CDR3 in DNA: TGTGCCAGCAGTCCCCGGGACAGGGCCATCAATGAGCAGTTCTTC. It yields the protein CASSPRDRAINEQFF. The chain links TRBV9 to TRBJ2-1; 9 bases match TRBD1. The CDR3 sequence is 15 residues long. In germline, CDR1 is SGDLS, CDR2 YYNGEE. The V segment lost 5 bases and the J segment 6 bases; nucleotides outside the gene matches: 9.

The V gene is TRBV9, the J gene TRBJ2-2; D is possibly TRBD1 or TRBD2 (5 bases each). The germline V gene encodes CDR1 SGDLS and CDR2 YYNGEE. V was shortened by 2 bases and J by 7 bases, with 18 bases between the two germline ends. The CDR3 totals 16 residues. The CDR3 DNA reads TGTGCCAGCAGCGTTCGGGACCTCAGAATGGGCGGGGAGCTGTTTTTT. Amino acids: CASSVRDLRMGGELFF.

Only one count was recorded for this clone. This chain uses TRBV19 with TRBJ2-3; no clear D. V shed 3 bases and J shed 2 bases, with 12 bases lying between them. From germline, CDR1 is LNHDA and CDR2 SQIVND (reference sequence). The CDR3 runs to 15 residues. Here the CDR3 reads CASSIQGPSTDTQYF. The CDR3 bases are TGTGCCAGTAGTATTCAAGGACCATCCACAGATACGCAGTATTTT. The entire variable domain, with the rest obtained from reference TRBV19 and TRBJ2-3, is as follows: DGGITQSPKYLFRKEGQNVTLSCEQNLNHDAMYWYRQDPGQGLRLIYYSQIVNDFQKGDIAEGYSVSREKKESFPLTVTSAQKNPTAFYLCASSIQGPSTDTQYFGPGTRLTVL.

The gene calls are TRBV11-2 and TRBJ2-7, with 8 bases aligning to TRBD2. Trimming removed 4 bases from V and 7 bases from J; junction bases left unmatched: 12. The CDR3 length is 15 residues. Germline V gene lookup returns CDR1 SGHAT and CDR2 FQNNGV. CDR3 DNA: TGTGCCAGCAGCTCCGGCTTTGGGGTAGCGGGGGAGCAGTACTTC. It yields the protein CASSSGFGVAGEQYF.

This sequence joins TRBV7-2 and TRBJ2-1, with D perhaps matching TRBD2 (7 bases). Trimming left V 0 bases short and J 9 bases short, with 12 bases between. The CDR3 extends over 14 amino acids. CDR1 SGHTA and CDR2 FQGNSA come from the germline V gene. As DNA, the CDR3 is TGTGCCAGCAGCTTAGCCCCAGGGGAGGGTGAGCAGTTCTTC. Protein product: CASSLAPGEGEQFF. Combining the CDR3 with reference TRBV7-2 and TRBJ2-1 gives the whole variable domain GAGVSQSPSNKVTEKGKDVELRCDPISGHTALYWYRQSLGQGLEFLIYFQGNSAPDKSGLPSDRFSAERTGGSVSTLTIQRTQQEDSAVYLCASSLAPGEGEQFFGPGTRLTVL.

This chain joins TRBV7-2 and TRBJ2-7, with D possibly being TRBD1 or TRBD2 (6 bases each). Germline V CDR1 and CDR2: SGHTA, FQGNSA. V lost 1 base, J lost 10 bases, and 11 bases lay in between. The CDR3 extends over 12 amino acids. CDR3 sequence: CASSLGGAPQYF. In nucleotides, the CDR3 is TGTGCCAGCAGCTTAGGGGGGGCCCCTCAGTACTTC.